Presented here are 24 T cell receptor beta chains from one specimen sequenced in a study of T cell repertoires in cytomegalovirus infection. TCRdb ran MiXCR on the reads and lists one entry per CDR3 protein. The table lists 150,000 to 200,000 distinct CDR3 sequences, approximately 28% of them singletons. The material sequenced was PBMCs. The receptor set was obtained from a human donor in good health (CMV status not recorded). Some clones in this sample may be carry-over from other donors' samples.

This clonotype occurred many times. The rearrangement links TRBV7-2 to TRBJ2-7; tentatively, D is TRBD1 (6 bases). The CDR3 consists of 14 residues. Per germline, CDR1 SGHTA and CDR2 FQGNSA. V was cut by 1 base and J by 6 bases, with 13 bases left in between. CDR3 in DNA: TGTGCCAGCAGCTTAGAGGCCAGGGGTAGCGAGCAGTACTTC. This gives the protein CASSLEARGSEQYF.

This clonotype was recorded at least ten times. This rearrangement joins TRBV7-8 to TRBJ2-3; 10 bases fit TRBD1. This CDR3 is 13 amino acids long. V was clipped by 5 bases and J by 6 bases; unmatched bases: 2. Germline V gene data show CDR1 as SGHVS and CDR2 as FQNEAQ. CDR3 residues: CASSGDRGDTQYF. CDR3 nucleotide sequence: TGTGCCAGCAGCGGGGACAGGGGTGATACGCAGTATTTT.

There are a few counts of this clonotype. This chain joins TRBV4-2 and TRBJ2-2; no clear D gene. There are 14 residues in the CDR3. The ends were cut back, 1 base at V and 7 bases at J, with 10 bases in the middle. Germline loops: CDR1 LGHNA, CDR2 YNFKEQ. CDR3 amino acids: CASSQGGPDGELFF. In DNA form, the CDR3 reads TGTGCCAGCAGCCAAGGAGGACCGGACGGGGAGCTGTTTTTT.

This clonotype was observed many times. The chain uses TRBV7-2 and TRBJ1-1; tentatively, D is TRBD1 (5 bases). V shed 5 bases and J shed 5 bases, with 18 bases lying between them. Germline V lookup: CDR1 SGHTA, CDR2 FQGNSA. This CDR3 contains 15 residues. The DNA of the CDR3 is TGTGCCAGCAGCGCTTTCCGGGAGCGGGGGACTGAAGCTTTCTTT. Its protein product is CASSAFRERGTEAFF. The entire variable domain, with the rest obtained from reference TRBV7-2 and TRBJ1-1, is as follows: GAGVSQSPSNKVTEKGKDVELRCDPISGHTALYWYRQSLGQGLEFLIYFQGNSAPDKSGLPSDRFSAERTGGSVSTLTIQRTQQEDSAVYLCASSAFRERGTEAFFGQGTRLTVV.

This clonotype has only a few counts. The chain combines TRBV19 with TRBJ2-7; 7 bases are a match to TRBD1. V shed 10 bases, J shed 3 bases, and the junction held 9 bases outside the gene matches. CDR1 is LNHDA, CDR2 SQIVND, per germline (reference sequence). This CDR3 is built from 13 residues. The chain's CDR3 is CATLGAGGYEQYF. CDR3 coding DNA: TGTGCCACGTTAGGGGCAGGGGGCTACGAGCAGTACTTC.

The V and J genes are TRBV7-2 and TRBJ1-2, with 9 bases aligning to TRBD1. Looked up from germline, CDR1 is SGHTA and CDR2 is FQGNSA. This CDR3 has 15 amino acids. The V segment lost 2 bases and the J segment 4 bases; nucleotides outside the gene matches: 5. The CDR3 loop reads CASSLWDRESYGYTF. In nucleotides, the CDR3 is TGTGCCAGCAGCTTATGGGACAGGGAATCCTATGGCTACACCTTC.

This clonotype showed up just a few times. The V call is TRBV5-1, the J call TRBJ2-7; TRBD1 agrees at 11 bases. This CDR3 spans 16 amino acids. Germline CDR1 SGHRS, CDR2 YFSETQ. V shed 4 bases, J shed 0 bases, and the junction held 6 bases outside the gene matches. The CDR3 spells CASSAGQGAVSYEQYF. CDR3 coding DNA: TGCGCCAGCAGCGCCGGACAGGGGGCGGTCTCCTACGAGCAGTACTTC.

This clonotype was seen ten or more times. The chain carries TRBV7-9 and TRBJ1-1; D gene unclear. The V end was cut by 0 bases, the J end by 2 bases, with 7 bases between. CDR1 and CDR2 from the germline V gene are SEHNR and FQNEAQ (reference sequence). The CDR3 loop spans 14 amino acids. CDR3 region: CASSLASSNTEAFF. CDR3 in DNA: TGTGCCAGCAGCTTAGCGTCGTCAAACACTGAAGCTTTCTTT.

The rearrangement joins TRBV3-1 to TRBJ2-3; unclear D gene. The V gene's germline CDR1 is LGHDT and CDR2 YNNKEL (reference sequence). V was pared by 0 bases and J by 2 bases, with 9 bases between. The CDR3 totals 15 residues. CDR3 DNA: TGTGCCAGCAGCCAAGATTTAGAAAACACAGATACGCAGTATTTT. Its protein product is CASSQDLENTDTQYF.

This clonotype was counted a few times. The chain employs TRBV2 and TRBJ1-1; D is undetermined. From germline, CDR1 is SNHLY and CDR2 FYNNEI. The CDR3 has 15 residues. Trimming left V 5 bases short and J 4 bases short, with 17 bases between. The CDR3 nucleotides read TGTGCCAGCAGTCTCACGGACCTATTGGTCACTGAAGCTTTCTTT. This encodes CASSLTDLLVTEAFF.

This clonotype was seen a few times. The gene calls are TRBV11-3 and TRBJ2-1; D may be TRBD1 or TRBD2 (5 bases each). Germline CDR1 reads SGHNT; CDR2 reads YENEEA. The CDR3 has 15 residues. V was trimmed by 2 bases and J by 1 base, leaving 9 bases between them. CDR3 sequence (DNA): TGTGCCAGCAGCTTAAGTTGGGGGTCCTACAATGAGCAGTTCTTC. Amino acid sequence: CASSLSWGSYNEQFF.

This clonotype was seen many times. The V and J genes are TRBV11-1 and TRBJ2-3; 8 positions agree with TRBD1. The CDR3 is 14 residues long. Trimming cost V 3 bases and J 3 bases; bases outside gene matches: 2. Germline V gene sequence: CDR1 SGHAT, CDR2 FQDESV (reference sequence). In nucleotides, the CDR3 is TGTGCCAGCAGCTTTCGACAGGGGACAGATACGCAGTATTTT. It yields the protein CASSFRQGTDTQYF.

This clonotype was observed a few times. The chain is built from TRBV2 and TRBJ2-1; D is undetermined. Germline V gene lookup returns CDR1 SNHLY and CDR2 FYNNEI. With 6 bases removed from V and 0 bases from J, the gap between germline ends came to 12 bases. This CDR3 comprises 15 residues. CDR3 amino acids: CASSSTAGSYNEQFF. Here the CDR3 DNA reads TGTGCCAGCAGCTCAACTGCTGGCTCCTACAATGAGCAGTTCTTC.

The chain uses TRBV12-3 or TRBV12-4 and TRBJ2-5; D could derive from TRBD1 or TRBD2 (5 bases each). The CDR3 has 13 amino acids. Deletions cut 7 bases from V and 1 base from J, with 10 bases between. CDR3 in amino acids: CASTVGGQETQYF. The DNA for the CDR3 is TGTGCCAGCACCGTTGGGGGCCAAGAGACCCAGTACTTC.

Only one count was recorded for this clonotype. The V gene is TRBV9, the J gene TRBJ1-1, with D unresolved. The CDR3 loop spans 15 amino acids. Trimming took 3 bases from V and 7 from J, leaving 19 bases between them. Germline-derived CDR1 and CDR2 are SGDLS and YYNGEE. CDR3: CASSALVGMGSEAFF. CDR3 coding DNA: TGTGCCAGCAGCGCGTTAGTGGGAATGGGCAGTGAAGCTTTCTTT.

This clonotype was observed once. V gene TRBV29-1 combines with J gene TRBJ1-5; 9 positions agree with TRBD1. The CDR3 is 14 amino acids. CDR1 SQVTM and CDR2 ANQGSEA come from the germline V gene. V shed 3 bases and J 5 bases; nucleotides not matched to a gene: 5. The CDR3 loop is CSVETGGVDQPQHF. In DNA, the CDR3 is TGCAGCGTTGAGACAGGGGGGGTCGATCAGCCCCAGCATTTT.

This chain uses TRBV5-4 with TRBJ1-2; D is unclear. The CDR3 is 13 residues long. CDR1 is SGHNT, CDR2 YYREEE, per germline (reference sequence). Trimming cost V 3 bases and J 3 bases, with 9 bases left between them. CDR3 sequence reads: CASSSSLDYGYTF. The CDR3 DNA reads as TGTGCCAGCAGCTCCTCCCTAGACTATGGCTACACCTTC.

This rearrangement joins TRBV10-2 to TRBJ1-3, with 9 bases lining up with TRBD1. The CDR3 runs 16 residues. The V gene end was trimmed by 7 bases and the J gene end by 0 bases; junction bases not matched to a gene: 7. Looked up from germline, CDR1 is WSHSY and CDR2 is SAAADI. DNA for the CDR3: TGCGCCAGCATCCCTGAGACAGGGGGCTCTGGAAACACCATATATTTT. Its translation: CASIPETGGSGNTIYF.

The chain has TRBV18 and TRBJ2-7; possibly TRBD1 or TRBD2 for D (5 bases each). There are 15 residues in the CDR3. The V gene's germline CDR1 is KGHSH and CDR2 LQKENI. Trimming cost V 0 bases and J 0 bases, with 9 bases left between them. This CDR3 is CASSPPGRSSYEQYF. In DNA form, the CDR3 reads TGTGCCAGCTCACCACCGGGACGGAGCTCCTACGAGCAGTACTTC.

The V call is TRBV20-1, the J call TRBJ2-7; the D is unclear. The CDR3 extends over 13 amino acids. The germline V and J ends were trimmed by 3 bases and 3 bases, with 12 bases remaining between them. Germline CDR1 DFQATT, CDR2 SNEGSKA (reference sequence). The CDR3 coding sequence is TGCAGTGCTAGGGCCCAGAGAGACTACGAGCAGTACTTC. Its protein is CSARAQRDYEQYF.

This rearrangement joins TRBV7-2 to TRBJ2-3, with 12 bases that match TRBD2. Trimming took 0 bases from V and 4 from J; bases not matched to a gene: 11. CDR1 and CDR2 (germline): SGHTA, FQGNSA. The CDR3 loop spans 19 amino acids. The CDR3 nucleotides read TGTGCCAGCAGCTTAGCGGTCCTAGCGGGGGGGCGAAAGGCAGATACGCAGTATTTT. It codes for CASSLAVLAGGRKADTQYF.

Only a few counts were recorded for this clonotype. This rearrangement joins TRBV20-1 to TRBJ2-3; D remains unclear. The CDR3 is 15 residues long. V dropped 2 bases and J dropped 5 bases, with 17 bases sitting between them. The V gene's germline CDR1 is DFQATT and CDR2 SNEGSKA (reference sequence). CDR3 sequence reads: CSARPMHGLEDTQYF. CDR3 nucleotide sequence: TGCAGTGCTAGACCTATGCACGGGCTAGAAGATACGCAGTATTTT.

The J gene is TRBJ1-1, the V gene TRBV2; D is unresolved. CDR3 length equals 16 residues. The germline V gene has CDR1 SNHLY and CDR2 FYNNEI. V was trimmed by 3 bases and J by 0 bases, leaving 14 bases between them. CDR3 protein: CASSEDGLLMNTEAFF. As DNA, the CDR3 is TGTGCCAGCAGTGAGGACGGTCTCCTTATGAACACTGAAGCTTTCTTT.

Comments on this clonotype: A much larger clone is a single base away; this may be a read error. V and J are TRBV7-2 and TRBJ2-2; D perhaps matches TRBD2 (5 bases). This CDR3 spans 15 amino acids. Germline assignment: CDR1 SGHTA and CDR2 FQGNSA. This chain's CDR3 is CASSPGLIHTWELFF. The CDR3 bases are TGTGCCAGCAGCCCTGGACTGATTCACACCTGGGAGCTGTTTTTT.